The present T cell receptor (beta chain) was sequenced within a study of siplizumab effects on memory and regulatory T cells. This clone was found once. Germline V gene data show CDR1 as KGHSH and CDR2 as LQKENI. The CDR3 loop spans 18 amino acids. Generated by immunoSEQ multiplex PCR, the TCRdb table keeps only in-frame clones and is missing some. The sample lists around 100,000 clones; about 94% were seen once. The specimen sequenced was non-Treg CD4+ T cells sorted from blood. The receptor was isolated from a human donor in good health. This sequence joins TRBV18 and TRBJ2-5, with 12 bases that match TRBD2. Matching the DNA end better, TRBJ2-7 makes the J call doubtful. CDR3 sequence: CASSNQSPGLAGSYEQYF. In nucleotides, the CDR3 is TGTGCCAGCTCAAACCAGTCTCCGGGACTAGCGGGCTCCTACGAGCAGTACTTC.